This TCR beta chain was found in a study of blood T cell repertoires in COVID-19. Study context: From the United States, Italy and Spain came samples of acute and convalescent COVID-19.

The CDR3 has 18 residues. Per the study methods: Amplification of reference gene primers was used by the study to estimate nucleated cell counts. Generated by immunoSEQ multiplex PCR, the TCRdb table keeps only in-frame clones and is missing some. V and J calls and clone size follow that table, whereas D and trimming were derived from the DNA. The top ten hold roughly 9.1% of the sample, which has 150,000 to 200,000 clones, about 80% seen once. The sequence was obtained from a woman in her seventies with acute or convalescent COVID-19. The specimen was peripheral blood. The genes are TRBV7-5 and TRBJ1-2. TRBV7-5 is described as a pseudogene. The CDR3 is CARSLDSGREGKNYGYTF. The DNA of the CDR3 is TGTGCCAGAAGCTTAGATAGCGGCAGGGAAGGAAAAAACTATGGCTACACCTTC.